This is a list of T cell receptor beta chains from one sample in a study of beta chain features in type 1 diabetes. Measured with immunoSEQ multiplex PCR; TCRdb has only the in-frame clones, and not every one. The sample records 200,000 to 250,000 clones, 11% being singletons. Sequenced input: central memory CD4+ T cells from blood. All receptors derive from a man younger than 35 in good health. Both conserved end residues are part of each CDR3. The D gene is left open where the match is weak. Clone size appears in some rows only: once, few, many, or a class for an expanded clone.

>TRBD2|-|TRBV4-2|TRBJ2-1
CASSQGVGTSGHNEQFF
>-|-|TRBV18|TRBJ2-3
CASSPPQGPRSTDTQYF
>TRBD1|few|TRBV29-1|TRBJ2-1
CSGRTGAYNEQFF
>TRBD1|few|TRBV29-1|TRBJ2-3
CSVTPWGTGATDTQYF
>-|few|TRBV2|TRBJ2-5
CASSVGHQETQYF
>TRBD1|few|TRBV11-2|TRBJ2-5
CASSQDRGHPQHF
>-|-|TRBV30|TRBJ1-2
CAWSPTTYGYTF
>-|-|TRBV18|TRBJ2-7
CASSPGAISYEQYF
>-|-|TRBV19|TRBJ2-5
CASSTQGGRRQETQYF
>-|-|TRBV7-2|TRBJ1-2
CASSLAQGSHGYTF
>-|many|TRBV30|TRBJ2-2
CAWRAAYTGELFF
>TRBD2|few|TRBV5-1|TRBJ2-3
CASSVRLADSTDTQYF
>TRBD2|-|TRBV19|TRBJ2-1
CASSLTSINEQFF
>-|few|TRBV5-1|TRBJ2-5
CASSGGLPQETQYF
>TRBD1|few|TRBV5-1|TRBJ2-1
CASSFGTGPLNEQFF
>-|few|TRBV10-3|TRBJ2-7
CAISESNPKYRGGEQYF
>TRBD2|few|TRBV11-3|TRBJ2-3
CASSFGLAVSTDTQYF
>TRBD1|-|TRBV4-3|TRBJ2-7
CASSPYYGQVYEQYF
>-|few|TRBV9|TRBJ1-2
CASTPNRLPNYGYTF
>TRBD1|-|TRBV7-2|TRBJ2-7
CASSETGTGTYEQYF
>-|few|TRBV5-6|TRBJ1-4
CASSHVGEEVEKLFF
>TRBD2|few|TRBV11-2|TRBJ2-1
CASSSSAGVYNEQFF
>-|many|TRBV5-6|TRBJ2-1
CASSLTREQFF
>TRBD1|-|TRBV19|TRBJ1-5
CASSVSFRGQDQPQHF
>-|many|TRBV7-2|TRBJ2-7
CASSYTGWNEQYF
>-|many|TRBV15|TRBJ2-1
CATSRDKLSNEQFF
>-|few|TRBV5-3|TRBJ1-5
CARSQGEGSNQPQHF
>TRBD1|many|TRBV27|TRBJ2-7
CASSPWDRGYEQYF
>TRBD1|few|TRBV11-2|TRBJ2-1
CASSTRGWTGGMYEQFF
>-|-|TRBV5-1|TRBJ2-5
CASSLALGDLQETQYF
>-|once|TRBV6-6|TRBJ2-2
CASSGRLAPNTGELFF
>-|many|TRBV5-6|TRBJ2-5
CASSFGQGGETQYF
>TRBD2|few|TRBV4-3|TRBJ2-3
CASSHQLAGGDTQYF
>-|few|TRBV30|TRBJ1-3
CAWSVFGPGYGNTIYF
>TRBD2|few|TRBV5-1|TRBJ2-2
CASSFIAGTNTGELFF
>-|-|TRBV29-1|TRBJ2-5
CSVDTDIQETQYF
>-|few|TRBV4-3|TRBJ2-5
CASSQDDRPQETQYF
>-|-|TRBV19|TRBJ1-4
CASSRMRSTNEKLFF
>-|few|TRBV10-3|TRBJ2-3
CAISDKRGGTDTQYF
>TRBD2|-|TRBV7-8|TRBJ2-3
CASSDRLAGVPDTQYF
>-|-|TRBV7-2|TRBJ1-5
CASSIQGQPQHF
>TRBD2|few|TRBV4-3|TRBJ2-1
CASSQARGGRYYNEQFF
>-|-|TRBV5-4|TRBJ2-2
CASSFTGHGELFF
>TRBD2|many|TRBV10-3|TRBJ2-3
CAIASGSPDTQYF
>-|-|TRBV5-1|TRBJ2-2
CASSLGTGNTGELFF